The 12 T cell receptor beta chains given below trace back to one sample, sequenced in a study of T-cell reconstitution after alpha-beta-depleted transplantation in children. As it was prepared, the TCRbeta library received unique molecular identifiers. TCRdb processed the PCR reads anew with MiXCR; each CDR3 protein has one entry. Counted here are fewer than 550,000 distinct CDR3 sequences, roughly an eighth occurring once; the ten biggest clones make up 13% to 15%. The sequenced sample was PBMCs, mostly from graft donor cells, obtained 180 days after TCRalphabeta/CD19-depleted stem cell transplant. The receptors derive from a female patient between 2 and 15 years old who had a stem cell transplant for aplastic anemia, so the T cells may come from the graft donor.

This chain joins TRBV27 and TRBJ2-7; 9 nucleotides agree with TRBD1. V lost 5 bases and J lost 3; bases outside the gene matches: 5. CDR1 and CDR2 (germline): MNHEY, SMNVEV (reference sequence). The CDR3 has 14 amino acids. The CDR3 here is CASSTRTGVYEQYV. CDR3 DNA sequence: TGTGCCAGCAGTACCCGGACAGGGGTCTACGAGCAGTACGTC.

For the CDR3, the DNA is TGTGCCAGCAGCTCGATGGGAAGCAATCAGCCCCAGCATTTT. Its translation is CASSSMGSNQPQHF. This chain uses TRBV7-2 with TRBJ1-5; D gene unclear. V was trimmed by 4 bases and J by 1 base, leaving 8 bases between them. Germline V gene data show CDR1 as SGHTA and CDR2 as FQGNSA. The CDR3 is 14 residues long.

J is TRBJ2-5 and V is TRBV5-5; 7 bases fit TRBD1. V dropped 1 base and J dropped 5; count of bases not matched to a gene: 11. CDR1 is SGHKS, CDR2 YYEKEE, per germline (reference sequence). The length of the CDR3 is 16 residues. Written as DNA, the CDR3 is TGTGCCAGCAGCTTGATGGTAACAGGGGAAAGGGAGACCCAGTACTTC. Its translation is CASSLMVTGERETQYF.

The V and J genes are TRBV7-2 and TRBJ2-3; the D gene is possibly TRBD1 (5 bases). V lost 1 base and J 6 bases, leaving 11 bases between the germline ends. From germline, CDR1 is SGHTA and CDR2 FQGNSA. The CDR3 extends over 14 amino acids. CDR3 sequence: CASSLEGLVDTQYF. CDR3 bases: TGTGCCAGCAGCTTAGAGGGGCTAGTCGATACGCAGTATTTT.

The CDR3 nucleotides are TGTGCCACCAGTGATTTGCGGGGGGAGCTGTTTTTT. This gives the protein CATSDLRGELFF. This chain connects TRBV24-1 to TRBJ2-2; D call uncertain. V lost 0 bases, J lost 8 bases, and 3 bases lay in between. Per the germline V gene, CDR1 is KGHDR and CDR2 is SFDVKD. This CDR3 is 12 amino acids long.

The chain is built from TRBV27 and TRBJ2-2; no firm D call. Looked up from germline, CDR1 is MNHEY and CDR2 is SMNVEV (reference sequence). This CDR3 spans 14 amino acids. V lost 8 bases and J lost 4, with 14 bases in between. The CDR3 coding sequence is TGTGCCAGCCGAGGATTTTTGCTCACCGGGGAGCTGTTTTTT. Amino acid sequence: CASRGFLLTGELFF.

This clonotype was seen only a few times. This chain links TRBV14 with TRBJ2-7; no reliable D call. The germline gives CDR1 SGHDN, CDR2 FVKESK. Trimming removed 1 base at V and 7 bases at J, with 11 bases between. The CDR3 runs to 13 residues. As DNA, the CDR3 is TGTGCCAGCAGCCAAGGCCGGGCGAGGGAGCAGTACTTC. It translates to CASSQGRAREQYF.

This clonotype occurred once. This chain connects TRBV4-3 to TRBJ2-1; tentatively, D is TRBD2 (5 bases). Germline V CDR1 and CDR2: LGHNA, YSLEER. V gave up 0 bases and J gave up 4 bases, with 16 bases separating them. The CDR3 is 17 amino acids. This chain's CDR3 is CASSQDSSADSYNEQFF. The CDR3 DNA reads as TGCGCCAGCAGCCAAGATTCGTCAGCGGATTCATACAATGAGCAGTTCTTC.

The V gene is TRBV5-1, the J gene TRBJ2-7, with 7 bases identical to TRBD1. With V trimmed by 4 bases and J by 0 bases, 7 bases remained unmatched. In germline, CDR1 is SGHRS, CDR2 YFSETQ. The CDR3 covers 15 residues. The CDR3 coding sequence is TGCGCCAGCAGCCTCCCGACAGGGCCCTCCTACGAGCAGTACTTC. It translates to CASSLPTGPSYEQYF. Variable domain in full (rest from reference TRBV5-1 and TRBJ2-7): KAGVTQTPRYLIKTRGQQVTLSCSPISGHRSVSWYQQTPGQGLQFLFEYFSETQRNKGNFPGRFSGRQFSNSRSEMNVSTLELGDSALYLCASSLPTGPSYEQYFGPGTRLTVT.

This clonotype came up a few times. The chain uses TRBV7-2 and TRBJ2-1, with D uncertain. The CDR3 covers 16 residues. Deletions cut 0 bases from V and 6 bases from J, with 15 bases between. Germline V gives CDR1 SGHTA, CDR2 FQGNSA. The CDR3: CASSLADSYTVNEQFF. CDR3 nucleotides: TGTGCCAGCAGCTTAGCGGATAGCTATACGGTCAATGAGCAGTTCTTC.

The chain combines TRBV5-1 with TRBJ2-7; D is perhaps TRBD1 (6 bases). Deletions cut 1 base from V and 7 bases from J, with 15 bases between. CDR3 length equals 14 residues. Per the germline V gene, CDR1 is SGHRS and CDR2 is YFSETQ. The CDR3 is CASSLRPGVKEQYF. CDR3 nucleotides: TGCGCCAGCAGCTTGAGGCCAGGGGTTAAAGAGCAGTACTTC.

This clonotype has ten or more counts. V usage is TRBV5-1 and J usage is TRBJ2-6; D call uncertain. Germline CDR1 is SGHRS and CDR2 is YFSETQ. The CDR3 loop spans 16 amino acids. V dropped 0 bases and J dropped 0 bases, with 7 bases sitting between them. CDR3 sequence reads: CASSLGADSGANVLTF. The CDR3 nucleotides are TGCGCCAGCAGCTTGGGGGCAGACTCTGGGGCCAACGTCCTGACTTTC. The full variable domain, its missing parts supplied by reference TRBV5-1 and TRBJ2-6, is KAGVTQTPRYLIKTRGQQVTLSCSPISGHRSVSWYQQTPGQGLQFLFEYFSETQRNKGNFPGRFSGRQFSNSRSEMNVSTLELGDSALYLCASSLGADSGANVLTFGAGSRLTVL.